These T cell receptor beta chains were read from a single sample in a study of beta chain features in type 1 diabetes. The table came from immunoSEQ multiplex PCR; TCRdb's copy has only in-frame clones and leaves some out. The sample lists around 170,000 clones, approximately 8.7% seen once, with about 0.7% in the top ten. Sequences were obtained from central memory CD4+ T cells from blood. The receptor set was obtained from a woman in her thirties with type 1 diabetes. Each CDR3 is given with its conserved first and last residue. D genes are given only for firm matches. A clone size is listed for some rows: how often the clone was seen (once, few, many), or a class if it is expanded.

size: .; V: TRBV28; J: TRBJ2-5; D: TRBD1; CDR3: CASTGQQETQYF; DNA: TGTGCCAGCACGGGACAGCAAGAGACCCAGTACTTC
size: .; V: TRBV29-1; J: TRBJ2-7; D: TRBD1; CDR3: CSVGVTGAITPYEQYF; DNA: TGCAGCGTTGGGGTGACAGGGGCAATAACCCCCTACGAGCAGTACTTC
size: .; V: TRBV29-1; J: TRBJ1-1; D: TRBD1; CDR3: CSSPGTGYEAFF; DNA: TGCAGCAGTCCCGGGACAGGTTATGAAGCTTTCTTT
size: few; V: TRBV27; J: TRBJ2-5; D: TRBD2; CDR3: CASSPWAGGLQETQYF; DNA: TGTGCCAGCAGTCCATGGGCGGGAGGCCTCCAAGAGACCCAGTACTTC
size: .; V: TRBV18; J: TRBJ2-5; D: TRBD2; CDR3: CASSPTGSGRGQETQYF; DNA: TGTGCCAGCTCACCTACCGGGAGCGGGAGGGGCCAAGAGACCCAGTACTTC
size: once; V: TRBV7-3; J: TRBJ2-7; D: TRBD2; CDR3: CASSFPPGTSGSTEQYF; DNA: TGTGCCAGCAGCTTTCCACCAGGGACTAGCGGGAGCACCGAGCAGTACTTC
size: .; V: TRBV6-1; J: TRBJ2-2; D: .; CDR3: CASILGAGTGELFF; DNA: .
size: .; V: TRBV14; J: TRBJ2-1; D: TRBD2; CDR3: CASSQDRWLAAYNEQFF; DNA: TGTGCCAGCAGCCAAGATCGTTGGCTAGCGGCTTACAATGAGCAGTTCTTC
size: few; V: TRBV30; J: TRBJ2-7; D: TRBD2; CDR3: CAWRSSGSRYEQYF; DNA: TGTGCCTGGAGATCCAGCGGGAGTAGATACGAGCAGTACTTC
size: few; V: TRBV30; J: TRBJ2-3; D: .; CDR3: CAWSLGTSTDTQYF; DNA: TGTGCCTGGAGTTTGGGGACTAGCACAGATACGCAGTATTTT
size: .; V: TRBV7-9; J: TRBJ2-7; D: TRBD1; CDR3: CASSSTGGAGEQYF; DNA: TGTGCCAGCAGCTCGACAGGGGGCGCGGGGGAGCAGTACTTC
size: .; V: TRBV5-6; J: TRBJ2-2; D: TRBD2; CDR3: CASSSSGRVTGELFF; DNA: TGTGCCAGCAGCTCTAGCGGGAGGGTCACCGGGGAGCTGTTTTTT
size: few; V: TRBV28; J: TRBJ2-1; D: TRBD1; CDR3: CASSSMGQGLGNEQFF; DNA: TGTGCCAGCAGTTCTATGGGACAGGGGTTAGGCAATGAGCAGTTCTTC
size: few; V: TRBV7-9; J: TRBJ2-4; D: .; CDR3: CASSLALGALAKNIQYF; DNA: TGTGCCAGCAGCTTAGCGCTAGGGGCCTTAGCCAAAAACATTCAGTACTTC
size: few; V: TRBV4-2; J: TRBJ2-1; D: TRBD2; CDR3: CASRKELAGNNEQFF; DNA: TGTGCCAGCAGAAAAGAACTAGCGGGCAACAATGAGCAGTTCTTC
size: .; V: TRBV11-2; J: TRBJ2-3; D: .; CDR3: CASSLYADTQYF; DNA: TGTGCCAGCAGCTTATATGCAGATACGCAGTATTTT